The clone carrying this TCR beta chain was found once. The source of the sample is a study of shared T cell receptors in the human thymus. The data were produced by immunoSEQ multiplex PCR, yet TCRdb's version contains in-frame clones alone and is incomplete. This sample yields 500,000 to 750,000 clones, of which approximately 88% are seen a single time; over 0.008% belongs to the top ten. CDR1 is LGHNA and CDR2 is YSLEER in the germline V gene. V dropped 0 bases and J dropped 8 bases, with 10 bases sitting between them. The CDR3 has 14 residues. The same data also contributed to another study, on human thymus T cells. That paper notes: Thymic TCR repertoires of unrelated people reportedly overlapped highly.

This TCR derives from a boy younger than two with a congenital heart defect. Material for sequencing was thymocytes. The V and J genes are TRBV4-3 and TRBJ1-4; the D is unclear. CDR3: CASSQDRPHEKLFF. CDR3 in DNA: TGCGCCAGCAGCCAAGACAGGCCCCACGAAAAACTGTTTTTT.